These 5 T cell receptor beta chains originate from one sample sequenced in a study of metastatic and nonmetastatic thyroid tumors. Thyroid surgery had not been preceded by any treatment in any patient. TCRdb re-analyzed the PCR reads using MiXCR. The sample records around 16,000 clones, 12% being singletons. Sequencing was carried out using tumor tissue. Receptors were obtained from a female donor with papillary thyroid cancer or a benign thyroid nodule (not recorded which). Some clones in this sample may be carry-over from other donors' samples.

This clone rates as medium-sized. This chain joins TRBV6-1 and TRBJ1-2; possible D gene TRBD1, 6 bases. Germline lookup yields CDR1 MNHNS and CDR2 SASEGT. Trimming cost V 9 bases and J 2 bases, with 10 bases left between them. This CDR3 comprises 12 residues. This CDR3 reads CASRQENYGYTF. CDR3 coding DNA: TGTGCCAGTAGACAGGAGAACTATGGCTACACCTTC.

The chain has TRBV28 and TRBJ2-5; D tentatively fits TRBD1 or TRBD2 (5 bases each). This CDR3 has 14 residues. V lost 6 bases and J lost 3, with 14 bases in between. The germline V gene has CDR1 MDHEN and CDR2 SYDVKM. CDR3 DNA: TGTGCCAGCAGCTCAGGGTCCGGGAAAGAGACCCAGTACTTC. Its protein product is CASSSGSGKETQYF.

Many counts were recorded for this clone. A much larger clone is a single base away; this may be a read error. The genes are TRBV5-4 and TRBJ2-5, with D hard to call. V was pared by 7 bases and J by 1 base, with 14 bases between. The CDR3 contains 14 residues. The germline CDR1 and CDR2 sequences are SGHNT and YYREEE (reference sequence). The CDR3 coding sequence is TGTGCCAGCGGCGGCTACAGTCCCCAAGAGACCCAGTACTTC. It translates to CASGGYSPQETQYF.

This chain links TRBV4-2 with TRBJ2-1; TRBD2 aligns across 12 bases. The length of the CDR3 is 18 residues. CDR1 LGHNA and CDR2 YNFKEQ come from the germline V gene. V was clipped by 4 bases and J by 7 bases; unmatched bases: 14. CDR3 protein: CASSRLAGALYNVNEQFF. DNA for the CDR3: TGTGCCAGCAGCCGACTAGCGGGGGCCCTATACAATGTAAATGAGCAGTTCTTC.

This clone was detected ten times or more. The chain combines TRBV27 with TRBJ2-7, with TRBD2 identical over 8 bases. There are 14 residues in the CDR3. Trimming at V came to 11 bases and at J to 0 bases, leaving 9 bases not matched to a gene. CDR1 MNHEY and CDR2 SMNVEV come from the germline V gene (reference sequence). As DNA, the CDR3 is TGTGCCGCCCGGGAGGCGGGAGGCTCCTACGAGCAGTACTTC. Translated: CAAREAGGSYEQYF.